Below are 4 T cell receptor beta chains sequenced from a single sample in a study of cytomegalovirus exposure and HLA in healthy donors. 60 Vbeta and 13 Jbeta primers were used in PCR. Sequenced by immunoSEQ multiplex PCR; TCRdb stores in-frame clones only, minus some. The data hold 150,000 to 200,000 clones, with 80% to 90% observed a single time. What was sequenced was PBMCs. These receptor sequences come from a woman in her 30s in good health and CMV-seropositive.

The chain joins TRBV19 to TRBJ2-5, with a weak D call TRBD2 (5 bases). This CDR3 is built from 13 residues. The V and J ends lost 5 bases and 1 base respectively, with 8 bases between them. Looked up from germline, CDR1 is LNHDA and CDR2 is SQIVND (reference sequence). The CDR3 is CASSRGFQETQYF. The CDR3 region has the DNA TGTGCCAGTAGTCGAGGGTTCCAAGAGACCCAGTACTTC.

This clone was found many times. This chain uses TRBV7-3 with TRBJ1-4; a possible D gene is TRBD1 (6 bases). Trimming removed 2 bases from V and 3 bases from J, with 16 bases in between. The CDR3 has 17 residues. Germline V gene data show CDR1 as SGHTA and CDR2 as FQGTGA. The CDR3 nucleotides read TGTGCCAGCAGCTTACGCGGGGGCCTCTCGGCTAATGAAAAACTGTTTTTT. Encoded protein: CASSLRGGLSANEKLFF. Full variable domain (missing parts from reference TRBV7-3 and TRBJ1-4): GAGVSQTPSNKVTEKGKYVELRCDPISGHTALYWYRQSLGQGPEFLIYFQGTGAADDSGLPNDRFFAVRPEGSVSTLKIQRTERGDSAVYLCASSLRGGLSANEKLFFGSGTQLSVL.

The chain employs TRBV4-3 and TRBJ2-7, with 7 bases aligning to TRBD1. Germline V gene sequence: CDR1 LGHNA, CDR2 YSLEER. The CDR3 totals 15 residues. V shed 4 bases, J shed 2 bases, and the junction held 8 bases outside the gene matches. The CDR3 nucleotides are TGCGCCAGCAGCCCTAACCCCGGACAGGCCTACGAGCAGTACTTC. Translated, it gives CASSPNPGQAYEQYF.

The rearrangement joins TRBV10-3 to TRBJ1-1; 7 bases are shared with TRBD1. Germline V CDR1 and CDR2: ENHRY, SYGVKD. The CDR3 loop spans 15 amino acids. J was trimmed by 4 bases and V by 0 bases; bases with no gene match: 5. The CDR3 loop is CAISESTGLSTEAFF. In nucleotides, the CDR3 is TGTGCCATCAGTGAGTCGACAGGGCTGTCCACTGAAGCTTTCTTT.